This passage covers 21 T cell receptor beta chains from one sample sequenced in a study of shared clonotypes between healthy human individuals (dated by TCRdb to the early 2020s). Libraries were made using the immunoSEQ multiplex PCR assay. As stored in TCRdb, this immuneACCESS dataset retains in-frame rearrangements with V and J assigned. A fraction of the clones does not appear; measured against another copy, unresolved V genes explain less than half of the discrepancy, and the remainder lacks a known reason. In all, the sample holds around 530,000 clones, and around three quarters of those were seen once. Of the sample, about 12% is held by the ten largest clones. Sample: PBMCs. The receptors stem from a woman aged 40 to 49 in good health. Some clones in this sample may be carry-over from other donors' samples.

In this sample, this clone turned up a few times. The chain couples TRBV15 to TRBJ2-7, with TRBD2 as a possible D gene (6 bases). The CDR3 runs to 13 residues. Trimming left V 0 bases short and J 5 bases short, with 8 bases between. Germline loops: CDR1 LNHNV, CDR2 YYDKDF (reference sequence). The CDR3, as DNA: TGTGCCACCAGCAGAGATCGGAGGGACGAGCAGTACTTC. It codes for CATSRDRRDEQYF.

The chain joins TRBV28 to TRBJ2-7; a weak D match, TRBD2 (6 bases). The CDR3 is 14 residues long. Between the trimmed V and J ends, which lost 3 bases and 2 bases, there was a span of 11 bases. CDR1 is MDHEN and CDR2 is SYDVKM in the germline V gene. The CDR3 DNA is TGTGCCAGCAGTTTTCGCGGACTAACCTACGAGCAGTACTTC. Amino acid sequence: CASSFRGLTYEQYF.

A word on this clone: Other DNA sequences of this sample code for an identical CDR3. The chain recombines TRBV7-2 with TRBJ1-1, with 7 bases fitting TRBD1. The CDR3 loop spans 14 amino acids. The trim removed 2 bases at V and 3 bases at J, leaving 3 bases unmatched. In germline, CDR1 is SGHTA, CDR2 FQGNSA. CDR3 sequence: CASSLQGGDTEAFF. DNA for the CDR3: TGTGCCAGCAGCTTACAGGGGGGTGACACTGAAGCTTTCTTT.

In nucleotides, the CDR3 is TGTGCCAGCAGATCACGATGGGGACCTAACTATGGCTACACCTTC. Residues: CASRSRWGPNYGYTF. The rearrangement joins TRBV13 to TRBJ1-2; D perhaps matches TRBD1 (5 bases). Deletions cut 6 bases from V and 0 bases from J, with 14 bases between. The length of the CDR3 is 15 residues. Germline loops: CDR1 PRHDT, CDR2 FYEKMQ (reference sequence).

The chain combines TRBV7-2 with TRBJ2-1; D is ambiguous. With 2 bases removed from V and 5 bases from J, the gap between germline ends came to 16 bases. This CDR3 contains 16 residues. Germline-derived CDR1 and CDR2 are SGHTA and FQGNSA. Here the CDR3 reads CASSLWATKPHNEQFF. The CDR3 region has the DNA TGTGCCAGCAGCTTATGGGCCACAAAGCCGCACAATGAGCAGTTCTTC.

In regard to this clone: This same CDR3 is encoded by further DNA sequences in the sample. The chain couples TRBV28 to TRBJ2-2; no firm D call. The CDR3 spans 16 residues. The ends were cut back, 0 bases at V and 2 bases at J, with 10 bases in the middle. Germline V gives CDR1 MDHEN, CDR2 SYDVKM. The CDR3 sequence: CASSLWTVTNTGELFF. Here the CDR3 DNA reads TGTGCCAGCAGTTTATGGACCGTCACAAACACCGGGGAGCTGTTTTTT.

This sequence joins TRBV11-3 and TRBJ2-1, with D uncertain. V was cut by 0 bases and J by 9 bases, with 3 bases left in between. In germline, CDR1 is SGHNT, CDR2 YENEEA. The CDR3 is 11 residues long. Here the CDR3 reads CASSLDGEQFF. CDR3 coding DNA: TGTGCCAGCAGCTTAGATGGTGAGCAGTTCTTC.

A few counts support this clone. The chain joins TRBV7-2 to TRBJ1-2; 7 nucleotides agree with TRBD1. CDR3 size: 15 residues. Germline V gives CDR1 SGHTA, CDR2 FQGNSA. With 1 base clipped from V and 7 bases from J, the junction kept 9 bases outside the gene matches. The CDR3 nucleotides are TGTGCCAGCAGCTTAGAGGGGGGTAGGACAGGTGGCTACACCTTC. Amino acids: CASSLEGGRTGGYTF.

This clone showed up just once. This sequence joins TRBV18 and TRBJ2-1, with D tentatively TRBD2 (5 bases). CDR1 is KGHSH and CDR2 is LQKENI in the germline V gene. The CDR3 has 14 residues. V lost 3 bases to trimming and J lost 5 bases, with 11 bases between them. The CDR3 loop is CASSPPAGNNEQFF. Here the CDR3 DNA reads TGTGCCAGCTCACCTCCGGCGGGCAACAATGAGCAGTTCTTC.

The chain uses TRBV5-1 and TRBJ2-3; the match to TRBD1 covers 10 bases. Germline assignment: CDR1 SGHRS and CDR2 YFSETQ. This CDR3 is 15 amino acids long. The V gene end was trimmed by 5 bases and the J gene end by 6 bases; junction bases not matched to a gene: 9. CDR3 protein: CASRSGTGASDTQYF. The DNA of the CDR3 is TGCGCCAGCAGATCCGGGACAGGGGCATCCGATACGCAGTATTTT.

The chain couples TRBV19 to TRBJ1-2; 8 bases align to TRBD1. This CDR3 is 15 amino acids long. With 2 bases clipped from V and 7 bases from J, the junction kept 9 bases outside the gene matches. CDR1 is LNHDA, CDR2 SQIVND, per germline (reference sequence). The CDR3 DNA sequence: TGTGCCAGTAGTATAAGGAGGACAGGGCTGGCTGGCTACACCTTC. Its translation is CASSIRRTGLAGYTF.

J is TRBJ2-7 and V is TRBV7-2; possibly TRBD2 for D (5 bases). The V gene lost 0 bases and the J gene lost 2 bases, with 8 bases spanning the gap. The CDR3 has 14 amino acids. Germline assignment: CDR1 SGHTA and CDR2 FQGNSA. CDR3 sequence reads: CASSLAGETYEQYF. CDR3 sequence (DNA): TGTGCCAGCAGCTTAGCGGGAGAGACCTACGAGCAGTACTTC. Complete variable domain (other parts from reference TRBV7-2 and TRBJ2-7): GAGVSQSPSNKVTEKGKDVELRCDPISGHTALYWYRQSLGQGLEFLIYFQGNSAPDKSGLPSDRFSAERTGGSVSTLTIQRTQQEDSAVYLCASSLAGETYEQYFGPGTRLTVT.

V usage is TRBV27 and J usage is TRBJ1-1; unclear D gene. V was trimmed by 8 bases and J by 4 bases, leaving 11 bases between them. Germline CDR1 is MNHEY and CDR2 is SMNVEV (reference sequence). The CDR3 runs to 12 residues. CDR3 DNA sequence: TGTGCCAGCGGTGGGCAGACCACTGAAGCTTTCTTT. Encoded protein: CASGGQTTEAFF.

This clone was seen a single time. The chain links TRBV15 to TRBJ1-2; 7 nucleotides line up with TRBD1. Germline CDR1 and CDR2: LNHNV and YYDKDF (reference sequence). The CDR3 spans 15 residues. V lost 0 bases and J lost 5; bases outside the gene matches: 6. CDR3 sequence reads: CATSRDRDRPYGYTF. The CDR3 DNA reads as TGTGCCACCAGCAGAGATCGGGACAGACCATATGGCTACACCTTC.

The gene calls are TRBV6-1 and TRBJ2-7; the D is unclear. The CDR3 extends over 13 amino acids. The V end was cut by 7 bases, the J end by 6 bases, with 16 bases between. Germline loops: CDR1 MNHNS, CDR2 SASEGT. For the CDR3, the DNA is TGTGCCAGCATGACTGGGCCGCGCGGCGAGCAGTACTTC. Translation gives CASMTGPRGEQYF.

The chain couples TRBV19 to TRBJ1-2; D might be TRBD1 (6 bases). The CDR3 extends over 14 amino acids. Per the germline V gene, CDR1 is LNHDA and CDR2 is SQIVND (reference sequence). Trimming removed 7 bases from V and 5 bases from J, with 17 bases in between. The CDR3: CASKFRGATYGYTF. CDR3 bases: TGTGCCAGTAAGTTCAGGGGTGCGACATATGGCTACACCTTC.

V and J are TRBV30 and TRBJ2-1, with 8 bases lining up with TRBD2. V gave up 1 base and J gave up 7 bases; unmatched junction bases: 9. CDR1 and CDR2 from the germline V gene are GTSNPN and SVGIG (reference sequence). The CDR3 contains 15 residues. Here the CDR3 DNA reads TGTGCCTGGAGTGCCCCAGCGGGAGAAGCGAATGAGCAGTTCTTC. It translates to CAWSAPAGEANEQFF.

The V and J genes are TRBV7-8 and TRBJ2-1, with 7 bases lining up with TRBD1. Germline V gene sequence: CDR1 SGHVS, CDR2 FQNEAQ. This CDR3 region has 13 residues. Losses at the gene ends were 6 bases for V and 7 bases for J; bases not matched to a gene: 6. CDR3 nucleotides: TGTGCCAGCAGGTCCGGGACAGAGAATGAGCAGTTCTTC. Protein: CASRSGTENEQFF. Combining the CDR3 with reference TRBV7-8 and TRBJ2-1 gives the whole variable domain GAGVSQSPRYKVAKRGQDVALRCDPISGHVSLFWYQQALGQGPEFLTYFQNEAQLDKSGLPSDRFFAERPEGSVSTLKIQRTQQEDSAVYLCASRSGTENEQFFGPGTRLTVL.

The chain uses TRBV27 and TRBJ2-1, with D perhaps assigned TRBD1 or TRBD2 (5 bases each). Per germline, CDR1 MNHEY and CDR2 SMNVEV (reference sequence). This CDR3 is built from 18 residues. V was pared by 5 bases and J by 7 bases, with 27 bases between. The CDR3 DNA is TGTGCCAGCAGTCCCGTGTTTGCGCGTCGGGGCTGGGCGAATGAGCAGTTCTTC. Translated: CASSPVFARRGWANEQFF.

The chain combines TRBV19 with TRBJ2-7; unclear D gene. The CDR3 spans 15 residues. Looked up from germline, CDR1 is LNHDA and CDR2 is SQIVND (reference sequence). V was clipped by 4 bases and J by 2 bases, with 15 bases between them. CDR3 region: CASSNGRRRPYEQYF. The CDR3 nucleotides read TGTGCCAGTAGTAACGGAAGGCGGAGACCCTACGAGCAGTACTTC.

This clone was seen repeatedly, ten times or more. CDR3 in amino acids: CASSEESKQPQHF. The CDR3 DNA follows: TGTGCCAGCAGTGAAGAGAGTAAGCAGCCCCAGCATTTT. V usage is TRBV6-1 and J usage is TRBJ1-5; D call uncertain. The germline V gene encodes CDR1 MNHNS and CDR2 SASEGT. The CDR3 consists of 13 residues. Trimming shortened V by 1 base and J by 7 bases, and 8 bases separated the two germline ends.